Presented here are 9 T cell receptor beta chains from one specimen sequenced in a study of early T cells in non-severe SARS-CoV-2 infection. TCRdb reprocessed the 5' RACE reads via MiXCR and lists one record per CDR3 protein. The data hold approximately 70,000 distinct CDR3 sequences, with 12% observed a single time. Sequencing used whole blood. Receptor source: an adult who was a healthcare worker with PCR-confirmed SARS-CoV-2 infection or an uninfected control (not recorded which).

This clonotype was observed once. A much larger clone differs from this one at a single base, so this may be a read error. CDR3 bases: TGTGTCAGCAGCCAAGAATCCCGGGAGGGGACCGGGGAGCTGTTTTTT. This codes for CVSSQESREGTGELFF. This sequence joins TRBV3-1 and TRBJ2-2; 8 bases map to TRBD2. Germline lookup yields CDR1 LGHDT and CDR2 YNNKEL (reference sequence). The length of the CDR3 is 16 residues.

The chain links TRBV20-1 to TRBJ1-1, with 8 positions matching TRBD1. The CDR3 runs to 14 residues. Germline CDR1 reads DFQATT; CDR2 reads SNEGSKA (reference sequence). V trimming: 0 bases; J trimming: 5 bases; junction bases outside the gene matches: 5. The CDR3 DNA reads TGCAGTGCTAGAGAAGACAGGGGTTGGACTGAAGCTTTCTTT. Its translation: CSAREDRGWTEAFF.

This clonotype appeared a few times. The rearrangement links TRBV7-6 to TRBJ2-3; 14 bases match TRBD2. Germline CDR1 is SGHVS and CDR2 is FNYEAQ. Unmatched junction bases numbered 7, after V lost 3 bases and J lost 5 bases. There are 17 residues in the CDR3. The CDR3 nucleotides are TGTGCCAGCAGCTTCCGACTAGCGGGAGGGTTTAAAGATACGCAGTATTTT. Translating it yields CASSFRLAGGFKDTQYF.

This clonotype was detected many times. This chain links TRBV20-1 with TRBJ2-4; 7 bases are shared with TRBD1. Germline CDR1 DFQATT, CDR2 SNEGSKA (reference sequence). Trimming took 4 bases from V and 7 from J; bases not matched to a gene: 13. The CDR3 runs to 15 residues. This CDR3 is CSATSPTGSWNIQYF. The CDR3 coding sequence is TGCAGTGCTACCTCCCCGACAGGGAGTTGGAACATTCAGTACTTC.

This clonotype was seen more than once but under ten times. V is TRBV4-1 and J is TRBJ2-1; D assignment may be TRBD1 or TRBD2 (5 bases each). The V gene lost 4 bases and the J gene lost 11 bases, with 12 bases spanning the gap. The length of the CDR3 is 12 residues. Germline-derived CDR1 and CDR2 are MGHRA and YSYEKL. Here the CDR3 DNA reads TGCGCCAGCAGCCGGGACGGCAACAAGCAGTTCTTC. Amino acids: CASSRDGNKQFF.

J is TRBJ2-2 and V is TRBV5-1, with 7 bases fitting TRBD2. The germline gives CDR1 SGHRS, CDR2 YFSETQ. The CDR3 contains 15 residues. The trim removed 3 bases at V and 1 base at J, leaving 3 bases unmatched. The CDR3 region has the DNA TGCGCCAGCAGCTCGACTAGCCTGAACACCGGGGAGCTGTTTTTT. Amino acids: CASSSTSLNTGELFF.

Of note for this clonotype: A read error may be the cause here, since a much bigger clone is one base away. This chain joins TRBV14 and TRBJ2-3; 9 nucleotides align to TRBD1. CDR1 is SGHDN, CDR2 FVKESK, per germline. The CDR3 has 15 amino acids. The CDR3 loop is CASGQGQGRFDTQYF. In DNA, the CDR3 is TGTGCCAGCGGCCAAGGACAGGGGCGGTTTGATACGCAGTATTTT. Drawing the rest from reference TRBV14 and TRBJ2-3, the complete variable domain is EAGVTQFPSHSVIEKGQTVTLRCDPISGHDNLYWYRRVMGKEIKFLLHFVKESKQDESGMPNNRFLAERTGGTYSTLKVQPAELEDSGVYFCASGQGQGRFDTQYFGPGTRLTVL.

The rearrangement joins TRBV7-2 to TRBJ2-5; D is undetermined. The CDR3 is made up of 15 amino acids. Germline CDR1 SGHTA, CDR2 FQGNSA. Between the trimmed V and J ends, which lost 5 bases and 5 bases, there was a span of 18 bases. In nucleotides, the CDR3 is TGTGCCAGCAGCACCCGACCGAGGTTAGGCGAGACCCAGTACTTC. Protein: CASSTRPRLGETQYF.

This clonotype was detected a few times. The chain couples TRBV18 to TRBJ2-7, with D tentatively TRBD1 or TRBD2 (5 bases each). V was cut by 6 bases and J by 2 bases, with 11 bases left in between. The germline V gene encodes CDR1 KGHSH and CDR2 LQKENI. The CDR3 covers 13 residues. In DNA form, the CDR3 reads TGTGCCAGCTCCGCCGGGACGACCTACGAGCAGTACTTC. Translation: CASSAGTTYEQYF.